These T cell receptor beta chains were read from a single sample in a study of blood T cell repertoires in COVID-19. Data came from immunoSEQ multiplex PCR; TCRdb stores just in-frame clones and leaves some out. This table has about 170,000 clones, approximately 89% appearing once. The sample was peripheral blood. The receptor source for this set is a man between 65 and 85 years old with acute or convalescent COVID-19. CDR3s include the opening cysteine and the closing phenylalanine or tryptophan. D genes are given only for firm matches. Where a row states a size, it is once, few, many or the class of an expanded clone; other rows omit it.

V	size	D	J	CDR3	DNA
TRBV5-1	-	-	TRBJ1-3	CASSLEPLTGNTIYF	TGCGCCAGCAGCTTGGAGCCGTTAACTGGAAACACCATATATTTT
TRBV7-8	-	-	TRBJ2-2	CASSLQGWNTGELFF	TGTGCCAGCAGCTTACAGGGATGGAACACCGGGGAGCTGTTTTTT
TRBV10-3	-	TRBD2	TRBJ2-7	CAISEGLAGDEQYF	TGTGCCATCAGTGAAGGGCTAGCGGGAGACGAGCAGTACTTC
TRBV5-7	-	-	TRBJ1-5	CASSLMGGGQPQHF	TGTGCCAGCAGCTTAATGGGGGGAGGTCAGCCCCAGCATTTT
TRBV4-3	-	-	TRBJ1-5	CASSQDIGVYSNQPQHF	TGCGCCAGCAGCCAAGATATCGGAGTTTATAGCAATCAGCCCCAGCATTTT
TRBV6-2/TRBV6-3	-	TRBD2	TRBJ2-3	CASSYTSGGTDTQYF	TGTGCCAGCAGTTATACTAGCGGGGGCACAGATACGCAGTATTTT
TRBV4-3	once	-	TRBJ2-3	CASSQEGVQLPTDTQYF	TGCGCCAGCAGCCAAGAGGGAGTACAGTTACCCACAGATACGCAGTATTTT
TRBV30	-	-	TRBJ1-1	CAWRGGGHPEAFF	TGTGCCTGGAGAGGGGGGGGACACCCTGAAGCTTTCTTT
TRBV28	-	TRBD1	TRBJ1-1	CASSLQGGTEAFF	TGTGCCAGCAGTCTACAGGGGGGCACTGAAGCTTTCTTT
TRBV7-3	-	TRBD2	TRBJ2-3	CASSLTGLAGVWSTDTQYF	TGTGCCAGCAGCTTAACGGGCCTAGCGGGAGTCTGGAGCACAGATACGCAGTATTTT
TRBV27	-	-	TRBJ1-2	CASSFVVAGTNYGYTF	TGTGCCAGCAGTTTTGTGGTTGCAGGCACAAACTATGGCTACACCTTC
TRBV6-5	-	-	TRBJ1-2	CASLVSFHYGYTF	TGTGCCAGCCTCGTTTCCTTTCACTATGGCTACACCTTC
TRBV2	-	-	TRBJ2-3	CASSLSGSTDTQYF	TGTGCCAGCAGCCTTAGCGGAAGCACAGATACGCAGTATTTT
TRBV6-2/TRBV6-3	-	-	TRBJ1-5	CASSRRGGYQPQHF	TGTGCCAGCAGCCGCAGGGGTGGGTATCAGCCCCAGCATTTT
TRBV3-1/TRBV3-2	-	-	TRBJ2-3	CASSQVAGGPSDTQYF	TGTGCCAGCAGCCAAGTTGCCGGTGGTCCGTCAGATACGCAGTATTTT
TRBV3-1/TRBV3-2	-	-	TRBJ1-5	CASSPLFSNQPQHF	TGTGCCAGCAGCCCTCTGTTTAGCAATCAGCCCCAGCATTTT